A selection of T cell receptor beta chains follows, all from one sample in a study of cytomegalovirus exposure and HLA in healthy donors. Data came from immunoSEQ multiplex PCR; TCRdb stores just in-frame clones and leaves some out. The sample lists 220,000 or so clones; about 70% were seen once. Sample: PBMCs. The receptors originated from a woman younger than 45 in good health and CMV-seronegative. Both conserved end residues are part of each CDR3. A D gene is named only where the DNA matches it firmly. A clone size is listed for some rows: how often the clone was seen (once, few, many), or a class if it is expanded.

>TRBD2|-|TRBV10-3|TRBJ2-1
TGTGCCATCAGTGAGATGGGGACTAGCGGGAGGAAAACCTCCTACAATGAGCAGTTCTTC
CAISEMGTSGRKTSYNEQFF
>TRBD2|-|TRBV5-1|TRBJ2-1
TGCGCCAGCAGCTTAGCGGGAGGGGGGAATAGCAATGAGCAGTTCTTC
CASSLAGGGNSNEQFF
>TRBD1|-|TRBV27|TRBJ2-1
TGTGCCAGCAGCAGACCGCGGGACAGGAGTTCCTACAATGAGCAGTTCTTC
CASSRPRDRSSYNEQFF
>TRBD2|-|TRBV5-8|TRBJ2-3
TGTGCCAGCAGCCGATCGACTAGCGGGGACGGCACAGATACGCAGTATTTT
CASSRSTSGDGTDTQYF
>TRBD1|-|TRBV27|TRBJ1-2
TGTGCCAGCAGCGGACAGGGGATCGACTATGGCTACACCTTC
CASSGQGIDYGYTF
>-|-|TRBV5-6|TRBJ1-1
TGTGCCAGCAGCTTGGACGAGAACCGGAACACTGAAGCTTTCTTT
CASSLDENRNTEAFF
>TRBD1|-|TRBV25-1|TRBJ1-4
TGTGCCAGCAGTGAAGGGACAGGGGGCGTTTTCGAAAAACTGTTTTTT
CASSEGTGGVFEKLFF
>-|-|TRBV5-4|TRBJ2-3
TGTGCCAGCAGCGAGGGGGGGGAGGATACGCAGTATTTT
CASSEGGEDTQYF
>-|-|TRBV2|TRBJ2-1
TGTGCCAGCAGTGAAGAGACGGCGGGACTGATCAATGAGCAGTTCTTC
CASSEETAGLINEQFF
>TRBD2|-|TRBV7-6|TRBJ2-3
TGTGCCAGCAGCTTAACAGCGGGGGGGAACACAGATACGCAGTATTTT
CASSLTAGGNTDTQYF
>-|few|TRBV5-1|TRBJ1-4
TGCGCCAGCAGCTTGGACGGTGGTTTTGAAAAACTGTTTTTT
CASSLDGGFEKLFF
>TRBD1|-|TRBV29-1|TRBJ1-1
TGCAGCGTTGGGCAGGGGGTTGCTGAAGCTTTCTTT
CSVGQGVAEAFF
>TRBD1|once|TRBV7-9|TRBJ1-5
TGTGCCAGCAGCTTAGGGCAACCGGGACAGAACACCCAGCCCCAGCATTTT
CASSLGQPGQNTQPQHF
>-|once|TRBV6-4|TRBJ1-4
TGTGCCAGGAAAGGACTGCAAACTGTTTTT
CARKGLQTVF
>TRBD2|-|TRBV5-1|TRBJ2-7
TGCGCCAGCAGCGACCCGACTAGCGGCTCCTACGAGCAGTACTTC
CASSDPTSGSYEQYF
>TRBD2|-|TRBV4-1|TRBJ2-1
TGCGCCAGCAGCCAACCTACTAGCGGGGAGACACCTCAGTTCTTC
CASSQPTSGETPQFF
>TRBD2|-|TRBV7-9|TRBJ2-5
TGTGCCAGCAGCCTGAGCGGGGGGTACCAAGAGACCCAGTACTTC
CASSLSGGYQETQYF
>-|-|TRBV5-1|TRBJ1-5
TGCGCCAGCAGCTTGATAGGGGGTAGCAATCAGCCCCAGCATTTT
CASSLIGGSNQPQHF
>-|-|TRBV29-1|TRBJ2-5
TGCAGCGTCGCCAGGGCCCTGAAAGAGACCCAGTACTTC
CSVARALKETQYF
>-|-|TRBV30|TRBJ2-5
TGTGCCTGGAGTGTACAGGGATCAAGAGAGACCCAGTACTTC
CAWSVQGSRETQYF
>-|-|TRBV7-3|TRBJ2-1
TGTGCCAGCAGCTTAAGTTTATACAATGAGCAGTTCTTC
CASSLSLYNEQFF
>-|once|TRBV25-1|TRBJ1-1
TGTGCCAGCTCCCTCGCGGGGAACACTGAAGCTTTCTTT
CASSLAGNTEAFF
>-|-|TRBV29-1|TRBJ1-1
TGCAGCGGCCGCGGGGGCATTGACACTGAAGCTTTCTTT
CSGRGGIDTEAFF
>TRBD2|-|TRBV7-7|TRBJ2-1
TGTGCTAGCAGCTTAGTAGTTATGGAAGCGGGGGCTTACAATGAGCAGTTCTTC
CASSLVVMEAGAYNEQFF
>-|once|TRBV5-6|TRBJ1-2
TGTGCCAGCAGCTTGGATCCAGGCTCTAACTATGGCTACACCTTC
CASSLDPGSNYGYTF
>TRBD1|-|TRBV4-2|TRBJ2-6
TGTGCCAGCAGCCAAGGCGTAGGTGGCGGGACAGGGGACCCTGGGGCCAACGTCCTGACTTTC
CASSQGVGGGTGDPGANVLTF
>TRBD1|few|TRBV6-5|TRBJ1-5
TGTGCCAGGGGGACCGGACAGGGGGGGTATCAGCCCCAGCATTTT
CARGTGQGGYQPQHF
>TRBD1|-|TRBV4-1|TRBJ2-7
TGCGCCAGCAGCCCAGGGGGGACAGGGGGTCTCTACGAGCAGTACTTC
CASSPGGTGGLYEQYF
>TRBD2|-|TRBV4-1|TRBJ2-3
TGCGCCAGCAGCCATGCCTCTAGCGGGAGGGCAGATACGCAGTATTTT
CASSHASSGRADTQYF
>TRBD2|-|TRBV19|TRBJ2-2
TGTGCCAGTACCCCGGGACTAGCGGGGGGACGCGGGGAGCTGTTTTTT
CASTPGLAGGRGELFF